Below, 32 T cell receptor beta chains from the same sample are listed, as sequenced in a study of T cells after yellow fever vaccination. TCRdb used MiXCR to reprocess the 5' RACE reads, holding one entry per CDR3 protein. The sample has 100,000 to 150,000 distinct CDR3 sequences, roughly 15% seen once. This material consisted of CD8+ T cells sorted from PBMCs, taken 5 days after the yellow fever booster vaccination. These receptors were taken from a man younger than 35 who received the YFV17D yellow fever vaccine.

This clonotype was seen only a few times. The genes are TRBV29-1 and TRBJ2-5, with 7 bases fitting TRBD1. Germline CDR1 SQVTM, CDR2 ANQGSEA. The V segment lost 7 bases and the J segment 1 base; nucleotides outside the gene matches: 12. CDR3 length: 15 amino acids. As DNA, the CDR3 is TGCAGCGAGAGGGAATGGACAGGATTCCAAGAGACCCAGTACTTC. It yields the protein CSEREWTGFQETQYF.

This clonotype was seen more than once but under ten times. The gene calls are TRBV7-9 and TRBJ1-1, with D possibly being TRBD1 (5 bases). V was shortened by 4 bases and J by 1 base, with 10 bases between the two germline ends. CDR1 is SEHNR, CDR2 FQNEAQ, per germline (reference sequence). The length of the CDR3 is 14 residues. CDR3 amino acids: CASSSYTGNTEAFF. CDR3 bases: TGTGCCAGCAGCTCCTATACAGGGAACACTGAAGCTTTCTTT.

This clonotype was counted a few times. V gene TRBV12-5 combines with J gene TRBJ1-3, with unresolved D. The CDR3 has 13 residues. In germline, CDR1 is LGHNT, CDR2 FRNRAP. V gave up 4 bases and J gave up 3 bases, with 7 bases separating them. This CDR3 is CASGYELGNTIYF. The CDR3 DNA reads as TGTGCTAGTGGTTACGAACTTGGAAACACCATATATTTT.

A few counts support this clonotype. The chain combines TRBV9 with TRBJ1-2; TRBD1 might be the D (6 bases). In germline, CDR1 is SGDLS, CDR2 YYNGEE. CDR3 size: 14 residues. The germline V and J ends were trimmed by 3 bases and 8 bases, with 17 bases remaining between them. The CDR3 DNA reads TGTGCCAGCAGCGGATACAGGGATGCTCGAGGCTACACCTTC. Its protein is CASSGYRDARGYTF.

This chain connects TRBV7-2 to TRBJ2-2; D perhaps matches TRBD2 (6 bases). The germline CDR1 and CDR2 sequences are SGHTA and FQGNSA. V was shortened by 6 bases and J by 2 bases, with 16 bases between the two germline ends. This CDR3 comprises 16 residues. CDR3 loop: CASRLGTPRNTGELFF. In DNA form, the CDR3 reads TGTGCCAGCAGACTCGGGACTCCCAGAAACACCGGGGAGCTGTTTTTT.

This clonotype showed up just a few times. The chain carries TRBV9 and TRBJ2-3; D ambiguous. The germline V gene encodes CDR1 SGDLS and CDR2 YYNGEE. The CDR3 is made up of 14 amino acids. V was pared by 3 bases and J by 6 bases, with 14 bases between. DNA of the CDR3: TGTGCCAGCAGCGACGATGGACCTAGGGATACGCAGTATTTT. It translates to CASSDDGPRDTQYF.

There are a few counts of this clonotype. DNA of the CDR3: TGTGCCAGCAGTTTCGAAGGGGCGGCTAATGAGCAGTTCTTC. It translates to CASSFEGAANEQFF. The gene calls are TRBV12-3 or TRBV12-4 and TRBJ2-1; maybe TRBD1 (5 bases). Trimming took 3 bases from V and 7 from J, leaving 13 bases between them. The CDR3 totals 14 residues.

V gene TRBV10-3 combines with J gene TRBJ1-5; D unresolved. V lost 3 bases, J lost 0 bases, and 12 bases lay in between. The CDR3 spans 16 residues. Germline lookup yields CDR1 ENHRY and CDR2 SYGVKD. CDR3 region: CAISDTGGNSNQPQHF. In DNA form, the CDR3 reads TGTGCCATCAGTGATACCGGCGGGAATAGCAATCAGCCCCAGCATTTT.

The table lists this clonotype with a few counts. The chain uses TRBV4-3 and TRBJ1-1; D is unclear. Per the germline V gene, CDR1 is LGHNA and CDR2 is YSLEER. Between the trimmed V and J ends, which lost 1 base and 3 bases, there was a span of 9 bases. This CDR3 spans 14 amino acids. In DNA, the CDR3 is TGCGCCAGCAGCCAAGTTCTGACCGACACTGAAGCTTTCTTT. Encoded protein: CASSQVLTDTEAFF.

This clonotype has only a few counts. The rearrangement joins TRBV12-3 or TRBV12-4 to TRBJ1-6, with 10 bases identical to TRBD1. The CDR3 extends over 15 amino acids. The V segment lost 4 bases and the J segment 8 bases; nucleotides outside the gene matches: 5. The CDR3 sequence is CASSYTGTGDSPLHF. In nucleotides, the CDR3 is TGTGCCAGCAGTTACACCGGGACAGGGGATTCACCCCTCCACTTT.

V is TRBV7-2 and J is TRBJ2-6; D is perhaps TRBD1 or TRBD2 (5 bases each). V was clipped by 5 bases and J by 3 bases, with 20 bases between them. The length of the CDR3 is 18 residues. The germline CDR1 and CDR2 sequences are SGHTA and FQGNSA. CDR3 amino acids: CASSPGPGEGSGANVLTF. The CDR3 DNA follows: TGTGCCAGCAGCCCCGGGCCGGGCGAGGGGAGTGGGGCCAACGTCCTGACTTTC. The full variable domain, with the rest looked up from reference TRBV7-2 and TRBJ2-6, is GAGVSQSPSNKVTEKGKDVELRCDPISGHTALYWYRQSLGQGLEFLIYFQGNSAPDKSGLPSDRFSAERTGGSVSTLTIQRTQQEDSAVYLCASSPGPGEGSGANVLTFGAGSRLTVL.

This clonotype turned up a few times. J is TRBJ1-5 and V is TRBV5-1, with D possibly matching TRBD1 (6 bases). V gave up 4 bases and J gave up 8 bases, with 19 bases separating them. The CDR3 covers 15 residues. Germline-derived CDR1 and CDR2 are SGHRS and YFSETQ. CDR3 in amino acids: CASSPEGGASEPQHF. The CDR3 DNA reads TGCGCCAGCAGCCCCGAAGGGGGGGCATCGGAGCCCCAGCATTTT.

The chain is built from TRBV4-1 and TRBJ2-7; possibly TRBD2 for D (6 bases). Trimming pared 0 bases from V and 3 bases from J, leaving 12 bases between. The germline V gene has CDR1 MGHRA and CDR2 YSYEKL. This CDR3 is 15 amino acids long. The CDR3 region is CASSQDAEGFYEQYV. The CDR3 DNA is TGCGCCAGCAGCCAAGACGCGGAGGGGTTCTACGAGCAGTACGTC.

The sample holds a few counts of this clonotype. V gene TRBV7-9 combines with J gene TRBJ2-7; 7 bases are shared with TRBD1. V lost 4 bases to trimming and J lost 2 bases; unmatched junction nucleotides: 5. The germline V gene has CDR1 SEHNR and CDR2 FQNEAQ (reference sequence). CDR3 length equals 14 residues. In DNA, the CDR3 is TGTGCCAGCAGCTCGGACAGGCTCGCCTACGAGCAGTACTTC. It translates to CASSSDRLAYEQYF.

The rearrangement joins TRBV5-1 to TRBJ1-1; a possible D gene is TRBD1 (6 bases). Germline V gives CDR1 SGHRS, CDR2 YFSETQ. The V end was cut by 4 bases, the J end by 5 bases, with 18 bases between. The CDR3 totals 15 residues. DNA of the CDR3: TGCGCCAGCAGCATTGCTCCGGGACATGGGACTGAAGCTTTCTTT. It translates to CASSIAPGHGTEAFF.

This chain links TRBV12-3 or TRBV12-4 with TRBJ2-1; 10 bases fit TRBD1. The CDR3 covers 15 residues. V was clipped by 6 bases and J by 8 bases; unmatched bases: 10. CDR3 loop: CASRGAGQGGDEQFF. The CDR3 coding sequence is TGTGCCAGCAGGGGAGCCGGACAGGGGGGCGATGAGCAGTTCTTC.

This clonotype was seen a handful of times. V usage is TRBV4-1 and J usage is TRBJ1-2; 8 bases agree with TRBD1. This CDR3 contains 18 residues. J lost 0 bases, V lost 4 bases, and 13 bases had no gene match. The V gene's germline CDR1 is MGHRA and CDR2 YSYEKL. CDR3 sequence (DNA): TGCGCCAGCAGCCCTCTGACAGGGGCCTACGGATCTAACTATGGCTACACCTTC. Its protein product is CASSPLTGAYGSNYGYTF.

The CDR3 DNA reads as TGTGCCAGCAGTTACCCTTCAGGGGCGGGTACTGAAGCTTTCTTT. It is translated as CASSYPSGAGTEAFF. The rearrangement joins TRBV6-5 to TRBJ1-1; D is possibly TRBD1 (6 bases). Trimming removed 2 bases at V and 5 bases at J, with 15 bases between. The CDR3 is 15 residues long. CDR1 is MNHEY, CDR2 SVGAGI, per germline.

This clonotype was seen a handful of times. The chain carries TRBV27 and TRBJ2-1; D may be TRBD1 (6 bases). The CDR3 consists of 14 residues. Between the trimmed V and J ends, which lost 3 bases and 8 bases, there was a span of 14 bases. Germline loops: CDR1 MNHEY, CDR2 SMNVEV (reference sequence). CDR3 in DNA: TGTGCCAGCAGTTTTTTCCAGGGGAAGCATGAGCAGTTCTTC. Translated, it gives CASSFFQGKHEQFF.

V and J are TRBV6-6 and TRBJ1-1; 7 positions agree with TRBD1. CDR1 is MNHNY, CDR2 SVGAGI, per germline (reference sequence). With V trimmed by 7 bases and J by 0 bases, 2 bases remained unmatched. This CDR3 is built from 13 residues. The CDR3 DNA is TGTGCCAGCAACCAGGGGGTGAACACTGAAGCTTTCTTT. This codes for CASNQGVNTEAFF.

This clonotype came up a few times. This chain joins TRBV20-1 and TRBJ2-7; no clear D gene. The CDR3 is made up of 13 amino acids. Trimming left V 3 bases short and J 2 bases short, with 11 bases between. Germline V CDR1 and CDR2: DFQATT, SNEGSKA (reference sequence). CDR3 sequence reads: CSARFLVTYEQYV. CDR3 in DNA: TGCAGTGCTAGGTTCCTAGTAACCTACGAGCAGTACGTC.

The J gene is TRBJ2-1, the V gene TRBV20-1; no definite D call. V was shortened by 0 bases and J by 8 bases, with 8 bases between the two germline ends. The length of the CDR3 is 12 residues. CDR1 and CDR2 (germline): DFQATT, SNEGSKA (reference sequence). The DNA for the CDR3 is TGCAGTGCTAGAGAAGGGTCCTATGAGCAGTTCTTC. It encodes CSAREGSYEQFF.

The V gene is TRBV6-2 or TRBV6-3, the J gene TRBJ2-2, with 9 bases aligning to TRBD2. Losses at the gene ends were 0 bases for V and 0 bases for J; bases not matched to a gene: 5. There are 18 residues in the CDR3. Germline values: CDR1 MNHEY, CDR2 SVGEGT. CDR3 DNA: TGTGCCAGCAGTTACTCCATTCTAGCGGGGTCGAACACCGGGGAGCTGTTTTTT. Amino acid sequence: CASSYSILAGSNTGELFF.

This clonotype was detected only a few times. This chain uses TRBV29-1 with TRBJ1-4; a possible D gene is TRBD1 (5 bases). The CDR3 has 13 amino acids. V was pared by 5 bases and J by 5 bases, with 12 bases between. Germline CDR1 SQVTM, CDR2 ANQGSEA. CDR3 sequence: CSVYGQLNEKLFF. CDR3 sequence (DNA): TGCAGCGTTTACGGACAACTGAATGAAAAACTGTTTTTT. The full variable domain, in which reference TRBV29-1 and TRBJ1-4 provide the parts outside the CDR3, is SAVISQKPSRDICQRGTSLTIQCQVDSQVTMMFWYRQQPGQSLTLIATANQGSEATYESGFVIDKFPISRPNLTFSTLTVSNMSPEDSSIYLCSVYGQLNEKLFFGSGTQLSVL.

The V gene is TRBV7-2, the J gene TRBJ2-3, with 7 bases identical to TRBD1. Germline V gene lookup returns CDR1 SGHTA and CDR2 FQGNSA. Trimming took 5 bases from V and 1 from J; bases not matched to a gene: 9. The CDR3 runs 16 residues. CDR3 in amino acids: CASSRTRQGGTDTQYF. The CDR3 DNA is TGTGCCAGCAGCCGTACAAGACAGGGAGGCACAGATACGCAGTATTTT.

This clonotype has ten or more counts. The genes are TRBV5-1 and TRBJ2-3, with TRBD1 identical over 11 bases. The ends lost 5 bases at V and 0 bases at J; junction bases unmatched: 5. The V gene's germline CDR1 is SGHRS and CDR2 YFSETQ. The CDR3 runs 16 residues. The CDR3 loop is CASRTDRGLSTDTQYF. CDR3 DNA sequence: TGCGCCAGCAGGACGGACAGGGGGCTGAGCACAGATACGCAGTATTTT.

This clonotype turned up a few times. The V gene is TRBV12-3 or TRBV12-4, the J gene TRBJ2-2; D may be TRBD1 or TRBD2 (5 bases each). The CDR3 runs to 15 residues. Trimming shortened V by 5 bases and J by 7 bases, and 17 bases separated the two germline ends. CDR3 coding DNA: TGTGCCAGCAGTGCCCCGGGGCCGCTAGGCGGGGAGCTGTTTTTT. This sequence encodes CASSAPGPLGGELFF.

A few counts support this clonotype. V and J are TRBV4-1 and TRBJ2-2, with D tentatively TRBD1 (6 bases). CDR3 size: 17 residues. V lost 0 bases and J lost 4, with 15 bases in between. The germline CDR1 and CDR2 sequences are MGHRA and YSYEKL. The CDR3 region has the DNA TGCGCCAGCAGCCAAGAGTTCGGGACACTCGGCACCGGGGAGCTGTTTTTT. Translating it yields CASSQEFGTLGTGELFF.

V usage is TRBV4-2 and J usage is TRBJ2-3; D possibly corresponds to TRBD2 (6 bases). The CDR3 contains 17 residues. Germline V lookup: CDR1 LGHNA, CDR2 YNFKEQ. Between the trimmed V and J ends, which lost 1 base and 5 bases, there was a span of 19 bases. The DNA of the CDR3 is TGTGCCAGCAGCCAAGCCGCCCCCGGGACTTCTAGAGATACGCAGTATTTT. This encodes CASSQAAPGTSRDTQYF.

The V call is TRBV2, the J call TRBJ1-2, with D perhaps matching TRBD1 (5 bases). Per the germline V gene, CDR1 is SNHLY and CDR2 is FYNNEI. The germline V and J ends were trimmed by 3 bases and 4 bases, with 21 bases remaining between them. CDR3 size: 17 residues. The CDR3 here is CASSESRGWQTRYGYTF. Written as DNA, the CDR3 is TGTGCCAGCAGTGAGTCTAGGGGATGGCAGACTCGCTATGGCTACACCTTC. Complete variable domain (other parts from reference TRBV2 and TRBJ1-2): EPEVTQTPSHQVTQMGQEVILRCVPISNHLYFYWYRQILGQKVEFLVSFYNNEISEKSEIFDDQFSVERPDGSNFTLKIRSTKLEDSAMYFCASSESRGWQTRYGYTFGSGTRLTVV.

The V call is TRBV5-1, the J call TRBJ2-1; 8 nucleotides line up with TRBD2. Germline V gene lookup returns CDR1 SGHRS and CDR2 YFSETQ. The ends lost 0 bases at V and 7 bases at J; junction bases unmatched: 9. The CDR3 has 16 amino acids. This chain's CDR3 is CASSLGLGGGLNEQFF. In DNA, the CDR3 is TGCGCCAGCAGCTTGGGGTTAGGCGGGGGGCTGAATGAGCAGTTCTTC. The whole variable domain, remainder taken from reference TRBV5-1 and TRBJ2-1, is KAGVTQTPRYLIKTRGQQVTLSCSPISGHRSVSWYQQTPGQGLQFLFEYFSETQRNKGNFPGRFSGRQFSNSRSEMNVSTLELGDSALYLCASSLGLGGGLNEQFFGPGTRLTVL.

Ten or more counts support this clonotype. The gene calls are TRBV6-5 and TRBJ2-5; D uncertain. This CDR3 contains 15 residues. Germline loops: CDR1 MNHEY, CDR2 SVGAGI. Trimming cost V 8 bases and J 3 bases, with 19 bases left between them. The CDR3 sequence: CASLYRIRVEETQYF. The CDR3 DNA is TGTGCCAGCCTTTATCGTATTAGGGTTGAAGAGACCCAGTACTTC.